The entry that follows covers one T cell receptor beta chain sequence. Its antigen is not identified. These data come from a study of OX40 agonist ivuxolimab in advanced cancers. Sequencing used immunoSEQ multiplex PCR; TCRdb keeps in-frame clones, though not all of them. The data show tens of thousands of clones, over 80% seen once. This CDR3 spans 14 amino acids. V gave up 4 bases and J gave up 0 bases; unmatched junction bases: 3. The V gene's germline CDR1 is MNHNS and CDR2 SASEGT. General study results and limits: Clonal expansion by week 6 occurred in CD4+ and CD8+ blood T cells (at 0.1 to 3.0 mg/kg). Normalized T-cell clonal expansion was also low in some nonresponders.

The chain links TRBV6-1 to TRBJ2-7, with 7 positions matching TRBD1. This specimen was CD4+ or CD8+ T cells sorted from blood, taken in a trial of the OX40 agonist ivuxolimab. This clonotype originated in an adult with an advanced solid tumor such as melanoma, head and neck, liver or kidney cancer. The CDR3 spells CASSVYRGSYEQYF. The CDR3 DNA reads TGTGCCAGCAGTGTCTACAGGGGCTCCTACGAGCAGTACTTC.